This is a list of T cell receptor beta chains from one sample in a study of T cells in Graves' hyperthyroidism and ophthalmopathy. Each CDR3 protein is one row after TCRdb ran MiXCR on the multiplex PCR reads. The sample records about 520,000 distinct CDR3 sequences, approximately 25% being singletons. Source material: blood. These receptors were obtained from a woman aged 30 to 39 with Graves' ophthalmopathy. Each CDR3 is given with its conserved first and last residue. A D gene is named only where the DNA matches it firmly. Clone size is shown for a subset of rows, as once, few, many or a class of expanded clone.

D,J,size,V,DNA,CDR3
.,TRBJ2-5,many,TRBV20-1,TGCAGTGCTGAGCTGGTCCCGGAGACCCAGTACTTC,CSAELVPETQYF
TRBD1,TRBJ2-2,many,TRBV4-2,TGTGCCAGCAGCCCGTTGGGGCAGGGGGCCGGGGAGCTGTTTTTT,CASSPLGQGAGELFF
.,TRBJ1-2,many,TRBV2,TGTGCCAGCAGATCCCTACAGGGAGCTGGTGGCTACACCTTC,CASRSLQGAGGYTF
.,TRBJ2-2,.,TRBV12-5,TGTGCTAGTGGTTTGGTACTGGGGGGGCCATGGACCGGGGAGCTGTTTTTT,CASGLVLGGPWTGELFF
TRBD1,TRBJ2-3,.,TRBV11-2,TGTGCCAGCAGCACCGGCTGGGACAGGGGGGCGGATACGCAGTATTTT,CASSTGWDRGADTQYF
.,TRBJ1-3,.,TRBV5-6,TGCGCCAGCAGCGCCGGGGCGGCCTCTGGAAACACCATATATTTT,CASSAGAASGNTIYF
.,TRBJ2-1,many,TRBV20-1,TGCAGTGCTAGAGGACAATGGCGCTACAATGAGCAGTTCTTC,CSARGQWRYNEQFF
.,TRBJ2-5,many,TRBV6-5,TGTGCCAGCAGTTACTCGGCCGGACCGAAAGACCAAGAGACCCAGTACTTC,CASSYSAGPKDQETQYF
.,TRBJ1-1,many,TRBV4-3,TGCGCCAGCAGCCAGGGGAAGGTGAGCACTGAAGCTTTCTTT,CASSQGKVSTEAFF
.,TRBJ1-2,many,TRBV20-1,TGCAGTGCTAGAGATCATGAGGGGGACTATGGCTACACCTTC,CSARDHEGDYGYTF
.,TRBJ1-5,.,TRBV12-3/TRBV12-4,TGTGCCAGCAGTGTGCCAGGGGTGGGCAATCAGCCCCAGCATTTT,CASSVPGVGNQPQHF
.,TRBJ2-7,.,TRBV20-1,TGCAGTGCTAGTAAAGGGGACGAGCAGTACTTC,CSASKGDEQYF
.,TRBJ1-5,.,TRBV2,TGTGCCAGCAGTGTTTTGGGAGGTCGGAATCAGCCCCAGCATTTT,CASSVLGGRNQPQHF
TRBD1,TRBJ2-5,many,TRBV7-7,TGTGCTAGCAGCTTAGGGGGACAGGGTCGTGAGACCCAGTACTTC,CASSLGGQGRETQYF
TRBD1,TRBJ1-3,many,TRBV11-2,TGTGCCAGCAGCTTGTTGACAGGGGACATCTCTGGAAACACCATATATTTT,CASSLLTGDISGNTIYF
TRBD1,TRBJ1-2,many,TRBV4-2,TGTGCCAGCAGCCCGATGGGACAGGGCGGGACGATGACCTATGGCTACACCTTC,CASSPMGQGGTMTYGYTF
TRBD1,TRBJ1-3,many,TRBV29-1,TGCAGCGTCGAGAGATATACGGACAGGGGATACGGAAACACCATATATTTT,CSVERYTDRGYGNTIYF
TRBD2,TRBJ2-5,many,TRBV7-2,TGTGCCAGCAGCCCCCGACTAGCGGTCGCCCCAGAGACCCAGTACTTC,CASSPRLAVAPETQYF
.,TRBJ1-1,few,TRBV6-5,TGTGCCAGCAGTTACTCGAGTAGGGAAGCTTTCTTT,CASSYSSREAFF
TRBD1,TRBJ2-5,.,TRBV15,TGTGCCACCAGCAGCCAAAGCCCCCCCAGGGGGCTTGGAGAGACCCAGTACTTC,CATSSQSPPRGLGETQYF
TRBD1,TRBJ1-2,many,TRBV12-3/TRBV12-4,TGTGCCAGCAGTCTGGGACAGGGCTACACCTTC,CASSLGQGYTF
.,TRBJ2-4,many,TRBV6-5,TGTGCCAGCAGTTACTCGAAGGAGCACATTCAGTACTTC,CASSYSKEHIQYF
.,TRBJ2-7,few,TRBV6-2/TRBV6-3,TGTGCCAGCATGAGGCTAGCCCACGAGCAGTACTTC,CASMRLAHEQYF
.,TRBJ1-5,many,TRBV6-1,TGTGCCAGCAGTGACCGAGCCGATAATCAGCCCCAGCATTTT,CASSDRADNQPQHF
TRBD1,TRBJ1-2,.,TRBV6-9,TGTGCCAGCAGCCAGGGACAGGGGAAAGCTAACTATGGCTACACCTTC,CASSQGQGKANYGYTF
.,TRBJ1-2,many,TRBV29-1,TGCAGCGTTGTAGGATTCAATGGCTACACCTTC,CSVVGFNGYTF
TRBD1,TRBJ1-1,once,TRBV19,TGTGCCAGTCGCCCGGGGACAGGGGGCCCGTTGAACACTGAAGCTTTCTTT,CASRPGTGGPLNTEAFF
.,TRBJ1-2,few,TRBV20-1,TGCAGTGCCCAAAACGGGAACTATGGCTACACCTTC,CSAQNGNYGYTF
TRBD1,TRBJ1-1,many,TRBV5-1,TGCGCCAGCAGCGAGCAACAGGGGGCAACCGCTGAAGCTTTCTTT,CASSEQQGATAEAFF
.,TRBJ1-1,.,TRBV30,TGTGCCCGAGGTGAGGACACTGAAGCTTTCTTT,CARGEDTEAFF
.,TRBJ1-1,.,TRBV28,TGTGCCAGCAGTTTAACGAAGGGGGGGAAAGCTTTCTTT,CASSLTKGGKAFF
.,TRBJ2-5,many,TRBV6-1,TGTGCCAGCAGCGAAATGAAGGGGGAGACCCAGTACTTC,CASSEMKGETQYF
.,TRBJ2-5,many,TRBV6-5,TGTGCCAGCAGTTACCCGACCCAGGGGGGGGAGACCCAGTACTTC,CASSYPTQGGETQYF
.,TRBJ1-1,.,TRBV4-1,TGCGCCAGCAGCCCTTTACAGGGCGGGAACACTGAAGCTTTCTTT,CASSPLQGGNTEAFF
.,TRBJ1-2,many,TRBV6-5,TGTGCCAGCAGTTACTCGAAAGGGGTAGCGGGTGGCTACACCTTC,CASSYSKGVAGGYTF
.,TRBJ2-2,many,TRBV6-1,TGTGCCAGCAGTGTTGCAGGGCGATCTACCGGGGAGCTGTTTTTT,CASSVAGRSTGELFF
.,TRBJ1-2,few,TRBV3-1,TGTGCCAGCAGCCAAGATCTGGCAGCCAGGGGCTACACCTTC,CASSQDLAARGYTF
TRBD2,TRBJ2-7,many,TRBV6-5,TGTGCCAGCAGTTTCGGACTAGCGGGGGGCTACGAGCAGCACTTC,CASSFGLAGGYEQHF
.,TRBJ1-2,many,TRBV10-3,TGTGCCACGAGGACCGACTATGGCTACACCTTC,CATRTDYGYTF
.,TRBJ2-7,many,TRBV20-1,TGCAGTGCTAGGGGTCACAGGTCCTACGAGCAGTACTTC,CSARGHRSYEQYF
TRBD1,TRBJ1-1,many,TRBV19,TGTGCCAGTAGTGCGACAGGGGGCCTGAACACTGAAGCTTTCTTT,CASSATGGLNTEAFF
.,TRBJ1-1,few,TRBV6-1,TGTGCCAGCAGTGAAGTTTTGGTTATTGAAGCTTTCTTT,CASSEVLVIEAFF
.,TRBJ2-7,many,TRBV11-2,TGTGCCAGCCTCAGGGGGGGGGACTACGAGCAGTACTTC,CASLRGGDYEQYF
TRBD1,TRBJ2-2,.,TRBV20-1,TGCAGTGCCGAGACAGGGTCGAACACCGGGGAGCTGTGTTTT,CSAETGSNTGELCF
.,TRBJ1-1,many,TRBV3-1,TGTGCCAGCAGCCAAGGCTACAGAACCCTTGAAGCTTTCTTT,CASSQGYRTLEAFF
.,TRBJ1-2,.,TRBV4-2,TGTGCCAGCAGCCAAGGGGGGACAACCCCAGCCATAAACTATGGCTACACCTTC,CASSQGGTTPAINYGYTF
TRBD1,TRBJ2-7,many,TRBV5-1,TGCGCCAGCAGCGCGGGACAGGGTGGGAGGGAGCAGTACTTC,CASSAGQGGREQYF
.,TRBJ2-7,.,TRBV4-3,TGCGCCAGCAGCCATAGGGGGGTGTTACCCTACGAGCAGTACTTC,CASSHRGVLPYEQYF
.,TRBJ1-1,few,TRBV20-1,TGCAGTGCTAGGAAGGGCCTAATGAACACTGAAGCTTTCTTT,CSARKGLMNTEAFF
.,TRBJ2-7,.,TRBV11-2,TGTGCCAGCAGCTTAAATCTTCTCTACGAGCAGTACTTC,CASSLNLLYEQYF